This TCR beta chain stems from a study of T cells after yellow fever vaccination. Study-level results: Subsequent to the booster, the majority of primary-vaccination clones reappeared (96% CD4, 70% to 90% CD8).

TCRdb recomputed calls from the 5' RACE reads with MiXCR, one row per CDR3 protein. The sample has around 100,000 distinct CDR3 sequences, approximately 8.4% seen once. For this clonotype: The antigen is unknown.

J lost 4 bases, V lost 2 bases, and 1 base had no gene match. Germline V lookup: CDR1 SGHVS, CDR2 FNYEAQ. This CDR3 spans 13 amino acids. This sequence was found in a man younger than 40 who received the YFV17D yellow fever vaccine. The chain carries TRBV7-6 and TRBJ1-1, with 7 bases aligning to TRBD1. This specimen consisted of CD8+ T cells sorted from PBMCs, obtained 45 days after the yellow fever booster vaccination. The CDR3 nucleotides read TGTGCCAGCAGCTTACAGGGGGGCACTGAAGCTTTCTTT. This codes for CASSLQGGTEAFF.